This T cell receptor (beta chain) was captured in a study of T-cell reconstitution after alpha-beta-depleted transplantation in children. Study outcomes and limitations: TCRbeta diversity was high at day 60 in some patients (a result of surviving recipient T cells and thymic progenitors). T-cell numbers and diversity, one year after transplant, stemmed largely from T cells that were newly produced. The study reportedly traced alpha-beta T cells about two months after transplant to several hundred expanded graft clones.

Using unique molecular identifiers, the investigators prepared the TCRbeta library. TCRdb recomputed calls from the PCR reads with MiXCR, one row per CDR3 protein. There are 550,000 to 600,000 distinct CDR3 sequences in the sample; around 23% occur only once, and approximately 14% lies in the top ten. This clonotype was counted at least ten times. What it binds is unknown. The CDR3 extends over 11 amino acids. V lost 3 bases and J lost 2, with 5 bases in between. Germline lookup yields CDR1 DFQATT and CDR2 SNEGSKA (reference sequence). The genes are TRBV20-1 and TRBJ2-7; D not resolved. The sequenced sample was PBMCs, mostly from graft donor cells, obtained 360 days after TCRalphabeta/CD19-depleted stem cell transplant. The sequence derives from a boy younger than two who had a stem cell transplant for acute myeloid leukemia, so the T cells may come from the graft donor. CDR3 coding DNA: TGCAGTGCTAGCGGTCCCTACGAGCAGTACTTC. Encoded protein: CSASGPYEQYF.